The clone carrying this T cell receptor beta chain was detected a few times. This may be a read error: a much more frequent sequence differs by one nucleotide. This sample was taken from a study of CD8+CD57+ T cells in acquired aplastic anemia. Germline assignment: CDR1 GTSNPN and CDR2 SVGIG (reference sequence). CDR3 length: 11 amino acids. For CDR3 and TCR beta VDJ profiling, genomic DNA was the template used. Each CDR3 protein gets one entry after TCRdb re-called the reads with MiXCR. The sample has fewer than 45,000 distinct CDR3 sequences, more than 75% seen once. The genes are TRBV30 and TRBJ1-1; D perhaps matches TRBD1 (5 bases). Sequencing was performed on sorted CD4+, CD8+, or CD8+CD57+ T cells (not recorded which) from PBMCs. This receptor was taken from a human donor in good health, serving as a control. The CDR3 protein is CAWRLGAEALF. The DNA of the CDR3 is TGTGCCTGGAGACTAGGGGCTGAAGCTCTCTTT.